Listed below are T cell receptor beta chains from one sample, sequenced in a study of T-cell memory formation after mild COVID-19. TCRdb reprocessed the 5' RACE reads via MiXCR and lists one record per CDR3 protein. The repertoire holds around 340,000 distinct CDR3 sequences, with approximately 15% as singletons. The source material was PBMCs or a T cell subset sorted from them (not recorded which). Receptor source: a man younger than 35 who had mild COVID-19 (a few samples of this study predate the infection). Cell type and time point are not known. The CDR3 runs from the conserved cysteine through the conserved F or W.

TRBV7-2,TRBJ2-7,CASSFLGLGSYEQYF
TRBV20-1,TRBJ1-4,CSGPWTGYNEKLFF
TRBV7-8,TRBJ1-1,CASVTGVYTEAFF
TRBV4-2,TRBJ2-3,CASSQGLGDIWTDTQYF
TRBV20-1,TRBJ1-3,CSARKLGQGRNTIYF
TRBV3-1,TRBJ1-3,CASSQRGANTIYF
TRBV7-3,TRBJ2-2,CASSPSVAGELFF
TRBV24-1,TRBJ2-3,CATSDASKADPQYF
TRBV7-9,TRBJ2-2,CASSLAPSGGVPGELFF
TRBV24-1,TRBJ2-1,CATSGGPTIEDNEQFF
TRBV30,TRBJ2-1,CAWSVRAGGYNEQFF
TRBV29-1,TRBJ2-5,CSVTPGIGETQYF
TRBV5-6,TRBJ2-1,CASSYTDYSDNEQFF
TRBV20-1,TRBJ2-5,CSAEGGLVGRQETQYF
TRBV5-1,TRBJ2-3,CASSFLGWASTDTQYF
TRBV5-1,TRBJ1-4,CASSSQGAQGEKLFF